This entry describes one T cell receptor beta chain. Its antigen is as yet unknown. These data belong to a study of early stage breast cancer tumors. General study points: Enriched TCRB sequences shared across patients were mostly commonly generated sequences.

Here immunoSEQ multiplex PCR was the method, and the copy in TCRdb shows in-frame clones only, minus some. The sample consists of 70,000 or so clones, around 80% of them appearing once. V dropped 5 bases and J dropped 6; count of bases not matched to a gene: 12. This CDR3 spans 16 amino acids. The germline V gene encodes CDR1 LNHDA and CDR2 SQIVND (reference sequence). The sample taken for sequencing was blood. The V gene is TRBV19, the J gene TRBJ1-5; the match to TRBD1 covers 8 bases. This sequence was found in a person aged 35-55 years with breast cancer. The CDR3 loop is CASSYHDRGGSQPQHF. CDR3 bases: TGTGCCAGTAGTTATCATGACAGGGGAGGAAGTCAGCCCCAGCATTTT.